These T cell receptor beta chains were read from a single sample in a study of T cell repertoires in cytomegalovirus infection. For these TCRs, the target antigens are not known. TCRdb recomputed calls from the reads with MiXCR, one row per CDR3 protein. This table holds hundreds of thousands of distinct CDR3 sequences, approximately 31% found once. Sample: cultured CD8+ T cells from PBMCs, taken from culture after CMV antigen stimulation. The receptors stem from a human donor in good health (CMV status not recorded). Some clones in this sample may be carry-over from other donors' samples. CDR3s include the opening cysteine and the closing phenylalanine or tryptophan. D genes are given only for firm matches. The size field is filled for only some rows; it gives once, few, many or a size class.

v_call	d_call	j_call	clone_size	cdr3_nt	cdr3_aa
TRBV7-6	.	TRBJ2-3	once	TGTGCCAGCAGCTTAACGAGCATTACCAGAGGAGATACGCAGTATTTT	CASSLTSITRGDTQYF
TRBV5-4	.	TRBJ1-1	.	TGTGCCAGCAGCCGCAGTCAGGGGCTTGGGAACACTGAAGCTTTCTTT	CASSRSQGLGNTEAFF
TRBV5-5	.	TRBJ2-7	.	TGTGCCAGCAGCTTGGCGGAGCGCGAGCAGTACTTC	CASSLAEREQYF
TRBV20-1	.	TRBJ1-2	.	TGCAGTGCTAGAGAGCGAACAGGAACTCCCTATGGCTACACCTTC	CSARERTGTPYGYTF
TRBV27	.	TRBJ2-5	few	TGTGCCAGCAGTGAAGAGGTGGCGGAGGGGACCCAGTACTTC	CASSEEVAEGTQYF
TRBV7-8	.	TRBJ2-1	many	TGTGCCAGCAGCCCGGCCACAAGCTCCTACAATGAGCAGTTCTTC	CASSPATSSYNEQFF
TRBV7-3	.	TRBJ2-5	.	TGTGCCAGCAGCCCACAAGGGGGTTTTGCGGAGACCCAGTACTTC	CASSPQGGFAETQYF
TRBV5-3	.	TRBJ2-4	.	TGTGCCAGCAGCTTGGGGACTCAGAGGCTAACCAAAAACATTCAGTACTTC	CASSLGTQRLTKNIQYF
TRBV6-6	.	TRBJ1-2	few	TGTGCCAGCAGTTATACAGCGGACGGGGGCGGCTACACCTTC	CASSYTADGGGYTF
TRBV7-8	.	TRBJ1-2	few	TGTGCCAGCAGCTTAGGGGCGGGGGACACCTACACCTTC	CASSLGAGDTYTF